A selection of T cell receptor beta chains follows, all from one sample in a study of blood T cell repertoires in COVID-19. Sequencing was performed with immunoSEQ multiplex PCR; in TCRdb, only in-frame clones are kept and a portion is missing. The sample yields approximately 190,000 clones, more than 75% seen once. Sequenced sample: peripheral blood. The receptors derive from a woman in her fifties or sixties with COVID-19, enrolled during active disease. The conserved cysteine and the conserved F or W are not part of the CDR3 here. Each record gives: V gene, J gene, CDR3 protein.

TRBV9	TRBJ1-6	ASSVGQGSGSPLH
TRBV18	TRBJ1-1	ASSPGQGGNTEAF
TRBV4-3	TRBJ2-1	ASSQVASGLAGVWVVYNEQF
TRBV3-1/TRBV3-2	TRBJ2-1	ASSQGLATSGEQF
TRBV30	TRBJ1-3	AWSRGSSGNTIY
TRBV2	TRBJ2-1	ASKSSGGTYNEQF
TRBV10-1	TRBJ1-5	ANKLPDSSNQPQH
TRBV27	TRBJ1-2	ASSLSNPTGVSNYGYT
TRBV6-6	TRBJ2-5	ASGGTSETQY
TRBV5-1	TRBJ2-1	ASSSGLAGPYNEQF
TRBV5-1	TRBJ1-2	ASSLGLQNHGYT
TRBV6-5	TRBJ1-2	ASSYDHRGGYGYT
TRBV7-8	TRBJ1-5	ASSPVGNQPQH
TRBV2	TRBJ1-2	ARSGANYGYT
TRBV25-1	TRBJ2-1	ASSDGGLAGYNEQF
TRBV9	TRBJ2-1	ASSILAGHEQF
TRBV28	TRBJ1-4	ASNLGGANNEKLF
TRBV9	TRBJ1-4	ASSAMTGFGEKLF
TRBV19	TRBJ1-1	ASSIRGGRPEAF
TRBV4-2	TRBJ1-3	ASSQLTGESGNTIY
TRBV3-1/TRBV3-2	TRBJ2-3	ASSQGRVAGHTDTQY
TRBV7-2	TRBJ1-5	ASSLMGGDSNQPQH
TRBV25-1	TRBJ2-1	ASSEFRGQGLRDEQF
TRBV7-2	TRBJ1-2	ASSLVDYGYT
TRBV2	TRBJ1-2	ASSLVTGYGYT
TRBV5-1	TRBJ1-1	ASSLEGTAEAF
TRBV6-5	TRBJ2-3	ASSPWTEGSDTQY
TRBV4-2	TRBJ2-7	ASSVPGLAGHEQY
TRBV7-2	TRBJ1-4	ASRSAAANEKLF
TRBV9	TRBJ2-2	ASSVVAGGPGELF
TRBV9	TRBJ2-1	ASSVAGTNYNEQF
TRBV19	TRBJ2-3	ASSIGKKTDTQY
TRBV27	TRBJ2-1	ASSLSTTGGSAEQF
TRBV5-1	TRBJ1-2	ASSLEQNYGYT
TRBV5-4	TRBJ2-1	ASSLQGVSSYNEQF
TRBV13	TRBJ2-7	ASSLTSGPSSYEQY
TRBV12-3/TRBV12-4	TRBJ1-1	ASSRPGNTEAF
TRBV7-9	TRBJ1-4	ASSLSGTGPNEKLF
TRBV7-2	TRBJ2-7	ASSYPEVYYEQY
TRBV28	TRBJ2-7	ASSLYGDAGVAEYEQY
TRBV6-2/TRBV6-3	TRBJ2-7	ASSDSKQQY
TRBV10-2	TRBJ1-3	ASSERRQGRNTIY
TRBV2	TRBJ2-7	ASSQSTGSYEQY
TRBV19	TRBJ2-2	ASSMTPRGELF
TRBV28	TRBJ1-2	ASSSGPLNYGYT
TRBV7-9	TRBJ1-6	ASSLGRPLDSPLH
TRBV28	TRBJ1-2	ASSSRRQGAGGYT
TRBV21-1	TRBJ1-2	ASSTTSGQGLPYGYT
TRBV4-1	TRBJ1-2	ASSPLLGTANYGYT
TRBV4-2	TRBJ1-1	ASSQVVDALGQRSSEAF
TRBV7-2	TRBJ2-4	ASSSRLAGVENIQY
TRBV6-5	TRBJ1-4	ASRRQESTNEKLF
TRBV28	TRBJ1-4	ASSPHEGLTTNEKLF
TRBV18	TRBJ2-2	ASSPKHLAGELF